This T cell receptor (beta chain) was documented in a study of blood T cell repertoires in COVID-19. Overall study context: Donors in the United States, Italy and Spain gave samples during acute or convalescent COVID-19. PBMCs, B-cell-depleted T cells, or T cells provided the cDNA or gDNA that made up the material.

Per the original methods: Reference gene primer amplification yielded estimated nucleated cell counts. Generated by immunoSEQ multiplex PCR, the TCRdb table keeps only in-frame clones and is missing some. That table supplies the V and J calls and clone size; D and trimming were determined from the DNA. The repertoire holds about 270,000 clones, with 70% to 90% as singletons. This TCR was recovered from a woman younger than 45 with COVID-19, enrolled during active disease. Sequencing was carried out using peripheral blood.

This CDR3 is CASSYRGGLLETQYF. CDR3 nucleotide sequence: TGTGCCAGCAGCTATCGGGGGGGCCTGCTTGAGACCCAGTACTTC. V gene TRBV7-9 combines with J gene TRBJ2-5; TRBD2 agrees at 8 bases. Looked up from germline, CDR1 is SEHNR and CDR2 is FQNEAQ (reference sequence). Trimming cost V 4 bases and J 5 bases; bases outside gene matches: 9. The CDR3 extends over 15 amino acids.